Below are 21 T cell receptor beta chains sequenced from a single sample in a study of blood T cell repertoires in COVID-19. Assay: immunoSEQ multiplex PCR; the TCRdb copy retains only in-frame clones and omits some. The sample holds more than 85,000 clones, roughly 80% seen once. Sequencing was carried out using peripheral blood. The receptors here all came from a woman aged 80 or older with acute or convalescent COVID-19.

This chain connects TRBV5-1 to TRBJ2-2; 12 bases match TRBD2. Germline assignment: CDR1 SGHRS and CDR2 YFSETQ. The CDR3 is 17 residues long. V lost 0 bases, J lost 5 bases, and 5 bases stayed unmatched. In DNA form, the CDR3 reads TGCGCCAGCAGCTTGGCTACTAGCGGGAGGCGGACCGGGGAGCTGTTTTTT. Residues: CASSLATSGRRTGELFF. Supplemented by reference TRBV5-1 and TRBJ2-2, the full variable domain reads KAGVTQTPRYLIKTRGQQVTLSCSPISGHRSVSWYQQTPGQGLQFLFEYFSETQRNKGNFPGRFSGRQFSNSRSEMNVSTLELGDSALYLCASSLATSGRRTGELFFGEGSRLTVL.

This clone was seen a single time. The genes are TRBV29-1 and TRBJ2-5, with D perhaps TRBD1 (6 bases). Trimming removed 3 bases at V and 3 bases at J, with 8 bases between. The CDR3 runs to 12 residues. Germline CDR1 reads SQVTM; CDR2 reads ANQGSEA. The CDR3 spells CSVDPGEETQYF. The CDR3 DNA follows: TGCAGCGTTGACCCAGGGGAAGAGACCCAGTACTTC.

A word on this clone: Other DNA sequences of this sample code for an identical CDR3. The chain uses TRBV29-1 and TRBJ2-3; possibly TRBD2 for D (6 bases). Germline V gene lookup returns CDR1 SQVTM and CDR2 ANQGSEA. Trimming stripped 3 bases from V and 0 bases from J, with 7 bases between. The CDR3 is 13 residues long. In DNA, the CDR3 is TGCAGCGTTGAGGCGGGAAGCACAGATACGCAGTATTTT. Amino acids: CSVEAGSTDTQYF.

This clone was seen a single time. The chain couples TRBV9 to TRBJ2-6; maybe TRBD2 (6 bases). V dropped 0 bases and J dropped 1 base, with 8 bases sitting between them. Germline CDR1 and CDR2: SGDLS and YYNGEE. This CDR3 contains 16 residues. CDR3 bases: TGTGCCAGCAGCGTAGCGGGAGTATCTGGGGCCAACGTCCTGACTTTC. It codes for CASSVAGVSGANVLTF.

The V gene is TRBV3-1 (or the pseudogene TRBV3-2), the J gene TRBJ2-7, with 7 bases fitting TRBD2. This CDR3 has 15 amino acids. Germline loops: CDR1 LGHDT, CDR2 YNNKEL (reference sequence). The V segment lost 1 base and the J segment 1 base; nucleotides outside the gene matches: 4. This chain's CDR3 is CASSQGTSASYEQYF. DNA for the CDR3: TGTGCCAGCAGCCAAGGTACTAGCGCTTCCTACGAGCAGTACTTC.

The chain joins TRBV5-1 to TRBJ2-5; 9 nucleotides align to TRBD1. Germline values: CDR1 SGHRS, CDR2 YFSETQ. The junction had 7 bases not matched to a gene; V was cut back by 4 bases and J by 3 bases. The CDR3 is 15 residues long. This chain's CDR3 is CASSPPGQGKETQYF. The CDR3 DNA reads TGCGCCAGCAGCCCCCCGGGACAGGGTAAAGAGACCCAGTACTTC.

This sequence joins TRBV27 and TRBJ1-6, with D perhaps TRBD1 (6 bases). Deletions cut 5 bases from V and 6 bases from J, with 14 bases between. Germline V lookup: CDR1 MNHEY, CDR2 SMNVEV (reference sequence). CDR3 size: 15 residues. DNA of the CDR3: TGTGCCAGCAGTCGCCCGGACAGTCTTAATTCACCCCTCCACTTT. This sequence encodes CASSRPDSLNSPLHF.

The V gene is TRBV5-6, the J gene TRBJ2-5; 8 nucleotides agree with TRBD2. The CDR3 runs 15 residues. CDR1 and CDR2 (germline): SGHDT, YYEEEE. Germline trimming cut 0 bases from V and 5 bases from J; bases unmatched to any gene: 6. In DNA form, the CDR3 reads TGTGCCAGCAGCTTGGGAGTAGCGGGACGGGAGACCCAGTACTTC. Amino acids: CASSLGVAGRETQYF.

This clone was observed once. The CDR3 here is CASSEMAVGGGYTF. The CDR3 DNA reads as TGTGCCAGCAGTGAAATGGCGGTGGGTGGGGGCTACACCTTC. The chain combines TRBV25-1 with TRBJ1-2; no firm D call. The CDR3 has 14 residues. Germline V gene sequence: CDR1 MGHDK, CDR2 SYGVNS. V was pared by 2 bases and J by 8 bases, with 15 bases between.

This chain links TRBV7-6 with TRBJ2-1; 10 positions agree with TRBD2. Per the germline V gene, CDR1 is SGHVS and CDR2 is FNYEAQ. There are 20 residues in the CDR3. With 6 bases clipped from V and 5 bases from J, the junction kept 22 bases outside the gene matches. CDR3 in DNA: TGTGCCAGCAGTCCCAATTTTATAGCGGGAGGTATGTTAATGCACAATGAGCAGTTCTTC. This codes for CASSPNFIAGGMLMHNEQFF. The full variable domain, with the rest looked up from reference TRBV7-6 and TRBJ2-1, is GAGVSQSPRYKVTKRGQDVALRCDPISGHVSLYWYRQALGQGPEFLTYFNYEAQQDKSGLPNDRFSAERPEGSISTLTIQRTEQRDSAMYRCASSPNFIAGGMLMHNEQFFGPGTRLTVL.

The gene calls are TRBV20-1 and TRBJ1-2; D call uncertain. The CDR3 has 11 residues. Germline V gives CDR1 DFQATT, CDR2 SNEGSKA (reference sequence). Trimming removed 2 bases at V and 4 bases at J, with 5 bases between. The CDR3, as DNA: TGCAGTGCTAGAAACAGCTATGGCTACACCTTC. Its protein product is CSARNSYGYTF.

This chain connects TRBV7-2 to TRBJ2-1; D remains unclear. V lost 5 bases and J lost 0, with 11 bases in between. The CDR3 covers 15 residues. Germline values: CDR1 SGHTA, CDR2 FQGNSA. The CDR3: CASSATPSSYNEQFF. The CDR3 nucleotides are TGTGCCAGCAGCGCGACTCCTAGCTCCTACAATGAGCAGTTCTTC.

The chain employs TRBV3-1 (or the pseudogene TRBV3-2) and TRBJ1-3; TRBD1 matches 12 bases. Trimming took 4 bases from V and 4 from J; bases not matched to a gene: 2. Germline V gene data show CDR1 as LGHDT and CDR2 as YNNKEL (reference sequence). This CDR3 comprises 15 residues. The CDR3 loop is CASSRDRGQGNTIYF. The CDR3 DNA reads TGTGCCAGCAGCCGGGACAGGGGGCAAGGAAACACCATATATTTT.

V gene TRBV5-4 combines with J gene TRBJ2-2; 7 bases agree with TRBD1. In germline, CDR1 is SGHNT, CDR2 YYREEE (reference sequence). This CDR3 spans 16 amino acids. With V trimmed by 0 bases and J by 5 bases, 7 bases remained unmatched. Written as DNA, the CDR3 is TGTGCCAGCAGCTTGGTGCGACAGGGAAAAACCGGGGAGCTGTTTTTT. Amino acids: CASSLVRQGKTGELFF.

The chain combines TRBV6-2 or TRBV6-3 with TRBJ2-1; the match to TRBD2 covers 12 bases. This CDR3 has 15 residues. Germline V CDR1 and CDR2: MNHEY, SVGEGT. V dropped 4 bases and J dropped 6; count of bases not matched to a gene: 4. As DNA, the CDR3 is TGTGCCAGCAGTTCCAGGACTAGCGGGATCAATGAGCAGTTCTTC. Protein sequence: CASSSRTSGINEQFF.

This rearrangement joins TRBV11-2 to TRBJ2-3, with D possibly being TRBD2 (5 bases). This CDR3 has 15 residues. Germline-derived CDR1 and CDR2 are SGHAT and FQNNGV. V dropped 2 bases and J dropped 2 bases, with 11 bases sitting between them. CDR3 sequence (DNA): TGTGCCAGCAGCTTAAACGGGATGCTCACAGATACGCAGTATTTT. Its protein is CASSLNGMLTDTQYF.

The chain uses TRBV10-3 and TRBJ2-1; the D gene is possibly TRBD2 (6 bases). CDR1 ENHRY and CDR2 SYGVKD come from the germline V gene. This CDR3 has 15 residues. V lost 0 bases and J lost 10, with 16 bases in between. The CDR3 sequence: CAISESSGAQREQFF. Here the CDR3 DNA reads TGTGCCATCAGTGAGTCTAGCGGAGCGCAAAGAGAGCAGTTCTTC.

The rearrangement links TRBV7-9 to TRBJ1-1, with D hard to call. V shed 6 bases and J shed 1 base, with 18 bases lying between them. The germline CDR1 and CDR2 sequences are SEHNR and FQNEAQ (reference sequence). The CDR3 consists of 16 residues. CDR3 in amino acids: CASSSLPGRGNTEAFF. CDR3 sequence (DNA): TGTGCCAGCAGTTCCCTACCCGGACGGGGGAACACTGAAGCTTTCTTT.

In DNA form, the CDR3 reads TGTGCAAGTCGCTTAGCGCAAGGGGATGATCAGCCCCAGCATTTT. This codes for CASRLAQGDDQPQHF. V usage is TRBV12-2 and J usage is TRBJ1-5; the table calls TRBD1, which could not be checked here. TRBV12-2 is a known pseudogene. The CDR3 contains 15 residues.

This clone was observed once. CDR3 in DNA: TGTGCCACCAGTGATCGATCCGGGACAGGGCAGCAGTTCTTC. Protein product: CATSDRSGTGQQFF. The V gene is TRBV24-1, the J gene TRBJ2-1; 9 nucleotides match TRBD1. Trimming removed 3 bases from V and 11 bases from J; junction bases left unmatched: 7. In germline, CDR1 is KGHDR, CDR2 SFDVKD. The CDR3 loop spans 14 amino acids.

In nucleotides, the CDR3 is TGTGCCAGCAGATCACCAGGGGTAGCTAACTATGGCTACACCTTC. It encodes CASRSPGVANYGYTF. The V gene is TRBV27, the J gene TRBJ1-2; D may be TRBD1 (6 bases). The germline V gene encodes CDR1 MNHEY and CDR2 SMNVEV (reference sequence). This CDR3 has 15 amino acids. Deletions cut 6 bases from V and 0 bases from J, with 14 bases between.